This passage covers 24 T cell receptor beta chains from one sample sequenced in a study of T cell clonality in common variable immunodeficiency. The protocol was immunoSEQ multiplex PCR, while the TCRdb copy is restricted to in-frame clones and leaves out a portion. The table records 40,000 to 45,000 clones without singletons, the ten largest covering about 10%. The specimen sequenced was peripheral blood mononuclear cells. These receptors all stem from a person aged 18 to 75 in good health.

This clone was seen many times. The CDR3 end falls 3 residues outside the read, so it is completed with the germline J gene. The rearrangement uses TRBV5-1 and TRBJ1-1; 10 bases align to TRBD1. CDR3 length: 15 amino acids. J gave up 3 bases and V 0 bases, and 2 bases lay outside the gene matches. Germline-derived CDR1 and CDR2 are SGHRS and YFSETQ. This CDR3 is CASSLGTGGYTEAFF. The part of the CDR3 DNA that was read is TGCGCCAGCAGCTTGGGGACAGGGGGGTACACTGAA.

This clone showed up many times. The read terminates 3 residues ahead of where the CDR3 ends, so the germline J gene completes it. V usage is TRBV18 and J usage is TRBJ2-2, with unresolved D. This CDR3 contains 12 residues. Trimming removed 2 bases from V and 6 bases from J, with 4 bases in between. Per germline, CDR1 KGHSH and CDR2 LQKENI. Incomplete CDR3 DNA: TGTGCCAGCTCACCAGCGGCCGGGGAG. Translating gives CASSPAAGE. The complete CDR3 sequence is CASSPAAGELFF.

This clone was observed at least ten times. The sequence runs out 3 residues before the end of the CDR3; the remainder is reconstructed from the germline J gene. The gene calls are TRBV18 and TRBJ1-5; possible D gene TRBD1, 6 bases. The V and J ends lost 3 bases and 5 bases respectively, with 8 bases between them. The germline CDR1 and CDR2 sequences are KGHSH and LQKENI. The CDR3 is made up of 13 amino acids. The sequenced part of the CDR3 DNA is TGTGCCAGCTCACCGGACAGTTATCAGCCC. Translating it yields CASSPDSYQP. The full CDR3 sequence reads CASSPDSYQPQHF.

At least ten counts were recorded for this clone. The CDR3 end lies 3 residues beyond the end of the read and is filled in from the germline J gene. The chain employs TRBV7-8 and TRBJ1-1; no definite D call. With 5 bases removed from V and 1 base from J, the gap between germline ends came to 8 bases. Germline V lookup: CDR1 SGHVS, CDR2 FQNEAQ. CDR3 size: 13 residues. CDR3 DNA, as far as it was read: TGTGCCAGCAGCGCACAGAGGAACACTGAA. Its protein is CASSAQRNTE. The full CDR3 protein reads CASSAQRNTEAFF.

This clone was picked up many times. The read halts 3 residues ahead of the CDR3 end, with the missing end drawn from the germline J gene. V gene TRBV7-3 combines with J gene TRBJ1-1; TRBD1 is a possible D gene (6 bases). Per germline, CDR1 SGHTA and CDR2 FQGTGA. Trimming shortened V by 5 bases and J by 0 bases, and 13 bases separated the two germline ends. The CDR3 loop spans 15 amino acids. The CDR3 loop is CASSHTDSLNTEAFF. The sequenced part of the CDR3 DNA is TGTGCCAGCAGCCACACGGACAGTTTGAACACTGAA.

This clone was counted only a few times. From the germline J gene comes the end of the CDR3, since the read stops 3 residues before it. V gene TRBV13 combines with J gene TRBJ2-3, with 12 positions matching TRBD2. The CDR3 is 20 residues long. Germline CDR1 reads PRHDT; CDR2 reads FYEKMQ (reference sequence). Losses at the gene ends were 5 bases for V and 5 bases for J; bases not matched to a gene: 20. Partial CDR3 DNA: TGTGCCAGCAGCCCCCCAGGGCTAGCGGGGGGGTTGTTCATGAGAGATACG. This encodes CASSPPGLAGGLFMRDT. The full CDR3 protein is CASSPPGLAGGLFMRDTQYF.

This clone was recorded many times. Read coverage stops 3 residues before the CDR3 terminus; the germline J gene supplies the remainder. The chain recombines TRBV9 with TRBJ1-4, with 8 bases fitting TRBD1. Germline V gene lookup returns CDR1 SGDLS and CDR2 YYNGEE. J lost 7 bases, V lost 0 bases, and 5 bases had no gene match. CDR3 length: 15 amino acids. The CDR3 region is CASSVATGDLEKLFF. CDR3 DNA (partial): TGTGCCAGCAGCGTAGCGACAGGGGATCTTGAAAAA.

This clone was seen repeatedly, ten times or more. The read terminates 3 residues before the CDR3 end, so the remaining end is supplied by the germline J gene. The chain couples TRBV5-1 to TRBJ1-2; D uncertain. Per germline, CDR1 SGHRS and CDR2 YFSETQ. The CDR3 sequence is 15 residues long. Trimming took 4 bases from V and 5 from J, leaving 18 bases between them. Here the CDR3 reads CASSPDAPTEYGYTF. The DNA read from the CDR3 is TGCGCCAGCAGCCCCGATGCTCCCACAGAGTATGGC.

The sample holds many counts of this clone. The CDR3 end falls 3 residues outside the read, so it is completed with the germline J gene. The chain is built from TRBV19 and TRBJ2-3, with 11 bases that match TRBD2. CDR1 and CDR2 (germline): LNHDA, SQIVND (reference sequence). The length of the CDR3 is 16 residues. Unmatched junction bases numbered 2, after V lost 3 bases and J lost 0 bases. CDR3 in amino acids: CASSIRLAGSTDTQYF. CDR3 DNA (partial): TGTGCCAGTAGTATTAGACTAGCGGGGAGCACAGATACG.

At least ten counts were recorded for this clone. The sequenced CDR3 bases are TGTGCCAGCTCACCACTTAGACAGGCCATGAACACTGAA. Its translation: CASSPLRQAMNTE. The whole CDR3 sequence reads CASSPLRQAMNTEAFF. The gene calls are TRBV18 and TRBJ1-1, with a tentative D call TRBD1 (6 bases). The CDR3 goes on 3 residues after the read ends, and that part is filled in from the germline J gene. CDR1 and CDR2 (germline): KGHSH, LQKENI. CDR3 length: 16 amino acids. Trimming removed 1 base from V and 0 bases from J, with 12 bases in between.

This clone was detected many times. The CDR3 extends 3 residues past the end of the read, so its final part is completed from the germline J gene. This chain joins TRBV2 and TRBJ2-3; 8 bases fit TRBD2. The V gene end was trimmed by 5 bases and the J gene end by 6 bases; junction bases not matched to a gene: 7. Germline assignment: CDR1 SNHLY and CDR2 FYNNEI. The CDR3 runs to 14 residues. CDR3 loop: CASSPRTSMDTQYF. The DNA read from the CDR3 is TGTGCCAGCAGTCCCAGGACTAGCATGGATACG.

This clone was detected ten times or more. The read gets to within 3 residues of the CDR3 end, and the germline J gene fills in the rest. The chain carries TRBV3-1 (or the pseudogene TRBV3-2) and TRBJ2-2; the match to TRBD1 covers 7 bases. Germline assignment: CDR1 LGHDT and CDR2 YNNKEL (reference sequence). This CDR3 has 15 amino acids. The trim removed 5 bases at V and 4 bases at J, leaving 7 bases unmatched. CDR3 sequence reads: CASSSGQEFTGELFF. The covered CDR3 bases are TGTGCCAGCAGCTCTGGACAGGAGTTCACCGGGGAG.

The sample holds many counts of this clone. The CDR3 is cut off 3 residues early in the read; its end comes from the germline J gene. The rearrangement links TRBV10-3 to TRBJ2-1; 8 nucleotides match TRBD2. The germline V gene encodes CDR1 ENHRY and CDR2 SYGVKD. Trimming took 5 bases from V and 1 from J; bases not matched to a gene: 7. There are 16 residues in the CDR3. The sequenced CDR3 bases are TGTGCCATCAGTCCGGGGGCGGGGGGTTCCTACAATGAG. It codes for CAISPGAGGSYNE. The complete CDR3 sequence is CAISPGAGGSYNEQFF.

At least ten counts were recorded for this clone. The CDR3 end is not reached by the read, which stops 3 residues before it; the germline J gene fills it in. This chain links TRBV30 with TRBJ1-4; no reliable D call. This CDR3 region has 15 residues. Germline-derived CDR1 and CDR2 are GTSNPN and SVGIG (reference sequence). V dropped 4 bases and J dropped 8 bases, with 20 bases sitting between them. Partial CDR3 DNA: TGTGCCTGGAATGACTACGAAGGGCGAGGAGAAAAA. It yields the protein CAWNDYEGRGEK. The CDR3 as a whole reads CAWNDYEGRGEKLFF. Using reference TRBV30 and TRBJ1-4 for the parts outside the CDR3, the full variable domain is SQTIHQWPATLVQPVGSPLSLECTVEGTSNPNLYWYRQAAGRGLQLLFYSVGIGQISSEVPQNLSASRPQDRQFILSSKKLLLSDSGFYLCAWNDYEGRGEKLFFGSGTQLSVL.

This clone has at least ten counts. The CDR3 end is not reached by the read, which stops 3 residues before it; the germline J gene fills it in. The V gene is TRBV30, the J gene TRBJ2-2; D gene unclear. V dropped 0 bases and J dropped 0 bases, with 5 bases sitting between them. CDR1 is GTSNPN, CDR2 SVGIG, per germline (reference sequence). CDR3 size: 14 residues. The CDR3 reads CAWSVHTNTGELFF. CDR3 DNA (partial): TGTGCCTGGAGTGTACATACGAACACCGGGGAG.

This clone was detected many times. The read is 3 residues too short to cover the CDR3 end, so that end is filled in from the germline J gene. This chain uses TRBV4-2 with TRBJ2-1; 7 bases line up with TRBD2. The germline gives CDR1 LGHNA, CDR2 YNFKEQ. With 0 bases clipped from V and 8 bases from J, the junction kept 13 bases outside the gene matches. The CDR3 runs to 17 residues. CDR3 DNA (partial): TGTGCCAGCAGCCAAGATATCTTGGGCGGGAGCGTAGATGAG. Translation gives CASSQDILGGSVDE. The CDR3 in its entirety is CASSQDILGGSVDEQFF.

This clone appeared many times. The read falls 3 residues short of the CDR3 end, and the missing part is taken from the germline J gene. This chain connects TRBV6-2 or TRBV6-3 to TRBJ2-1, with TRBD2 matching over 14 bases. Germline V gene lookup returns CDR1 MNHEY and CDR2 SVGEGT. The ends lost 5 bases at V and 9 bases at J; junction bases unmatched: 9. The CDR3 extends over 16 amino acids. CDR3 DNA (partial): TGTGCCAGCAGTGACAGACTAGCGGGGGGGGTCAGTGAG. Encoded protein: CASSDRLAGGVSE. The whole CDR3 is CASSDRLAGGVSEQFF.

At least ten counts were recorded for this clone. CDR3 in amino acids: CAYRQEQEKLFF. The CDR3 bases that were read are TGTGCCTATAGACAGGAGCAGGAAAAA. The chain joins TRBV30 to TRBJ1-4; D is possibly TRBD1 (6 bases). The observed sequence ends 3 residues before the CDR3 terminus, with the missing tail filled in from the germline J gene. Germline CDR1 reads GTSNPN; CDR2 reads SVGIG (reference sequence). There are 12 residues in the CDR3. V dropped 7 bases and J dropped 8 bases, with 14 bases sitting between them.

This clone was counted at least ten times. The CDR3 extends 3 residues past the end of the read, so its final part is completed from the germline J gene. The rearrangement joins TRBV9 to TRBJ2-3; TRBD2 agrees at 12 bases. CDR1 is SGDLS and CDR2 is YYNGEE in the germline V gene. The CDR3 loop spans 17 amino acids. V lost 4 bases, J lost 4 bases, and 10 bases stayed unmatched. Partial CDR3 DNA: TGTGCCAGCAGCACGGAACTAGCGGGAGGTGTGGCAGATACG. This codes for CASSTELAGGVADT. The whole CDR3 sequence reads CASSTELAGGVADTQYF.

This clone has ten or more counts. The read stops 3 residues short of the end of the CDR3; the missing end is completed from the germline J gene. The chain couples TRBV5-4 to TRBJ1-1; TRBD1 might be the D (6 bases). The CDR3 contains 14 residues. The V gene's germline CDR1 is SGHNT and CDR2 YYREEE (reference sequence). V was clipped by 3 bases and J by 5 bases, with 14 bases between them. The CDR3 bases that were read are TGTGCCAGCAGCTCCTTGCAGGGGCCGACTGAA. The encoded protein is CASSSLQGPTE. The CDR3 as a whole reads CASSSLQGPTEAFF.

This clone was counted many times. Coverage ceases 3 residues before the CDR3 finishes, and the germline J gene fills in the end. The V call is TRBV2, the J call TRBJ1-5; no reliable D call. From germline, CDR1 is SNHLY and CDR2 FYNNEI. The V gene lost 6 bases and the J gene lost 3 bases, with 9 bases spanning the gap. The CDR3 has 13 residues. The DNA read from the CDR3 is TGTGCCAGCAGGGCGGATTCCAATCAGCCC. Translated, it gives CASRADSNQP. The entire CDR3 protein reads CASRADSNQPQHF.

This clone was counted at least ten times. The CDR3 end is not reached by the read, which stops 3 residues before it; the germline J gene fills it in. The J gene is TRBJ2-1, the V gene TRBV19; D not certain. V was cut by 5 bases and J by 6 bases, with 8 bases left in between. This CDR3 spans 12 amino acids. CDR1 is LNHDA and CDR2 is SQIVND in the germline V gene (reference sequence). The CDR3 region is CASSLRVNEQFF. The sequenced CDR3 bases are TGTGCCAGTAGTCTACGGGTCAATGAG.

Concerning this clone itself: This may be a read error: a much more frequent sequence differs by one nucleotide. The sequenced part of the CDR3 DNA is TGTGCCAGCAGCCAACAGAGCACTGAA. The encoded protein is CASSQQSTE. From start to end, the CDR3 is CASSQQSTEAFF. The J gene is TRBJ1-1, the V gene TRBV16; D unresolved. The CDR3 goes on 3 residues after the read ends, and that part is filled in from the germline J gene. Germline CDR1 is KGHSY and CDR2 is FQNENV. CDR3 size: 12 residues. V dropped 2 bases and J dropped 4 bases, with 5 bases sitting between them.

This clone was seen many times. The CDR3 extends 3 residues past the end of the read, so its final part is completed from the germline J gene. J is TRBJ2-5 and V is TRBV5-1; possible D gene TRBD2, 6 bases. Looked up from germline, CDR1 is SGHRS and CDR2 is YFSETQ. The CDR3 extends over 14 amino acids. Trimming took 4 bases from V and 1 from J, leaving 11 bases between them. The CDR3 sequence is CASSTTGGQETQYF. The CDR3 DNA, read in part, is TGCGCCAGCAGCACCACCGGGGGCCAAGAGACC.